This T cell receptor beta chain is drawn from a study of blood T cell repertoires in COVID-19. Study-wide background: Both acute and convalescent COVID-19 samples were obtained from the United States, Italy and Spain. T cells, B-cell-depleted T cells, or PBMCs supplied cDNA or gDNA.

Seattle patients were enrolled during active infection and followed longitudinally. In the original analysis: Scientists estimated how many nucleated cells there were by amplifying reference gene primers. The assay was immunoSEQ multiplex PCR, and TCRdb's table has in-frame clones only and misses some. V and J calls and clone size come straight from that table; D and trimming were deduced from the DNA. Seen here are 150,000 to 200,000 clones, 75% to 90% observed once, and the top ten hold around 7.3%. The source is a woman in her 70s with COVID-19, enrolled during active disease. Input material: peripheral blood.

The CDR3 DNA follows: TGTGCCAGCAGTGAACTAAGCGGGGCCCTTGGGGAGCTGTTTTTT. As protein: CASSELSGALGELFF. This rearrangement joins TRBV2 to TRBJ2-2, with TRBD2 identical over 7 bases. The CDR3 sequence is 15 residues long. Germline values: CDR1 SNHLY, CDR2 FYNNEI. V lost 2 bases and J lost 8; bases outside the gene matches: 8.